The 2 T cell receptor beta chains given below trace back to one sample, sequenced in a study of blood T cell repertoires in COVID-19. The data were produced by immunoSEQ multiplex PCR, yet TCRdb's version contains in-frame clones alone and is incomplete. This sample yields about 70,000 clones, of which around nine tenths are seen a single time; approximately 1.5% belongs to the top ten. Source material: peripheral blood. The origin of the receptors is a man in his sixties with acute or convalescent COVID-19.

The chain employs TRBV19 and TRBJ1-4; 10 bases align to TRBD1. Trimming took 10 bases from V and 5 from J; bases not matched to a gene: 10. Germline loops: CDR1 LNHDA, CDR2 SQIVND (reference sequence). The CDR3 has 15 amino acids. The CDR3 coding sequence is TGTGCCACCCGCCCGGGGGACAGGGGAAATGAAAAACTGTTTTTT. Its protein is CATRPGDRGNEKLFF.

V is TRBV29-1 and J is TRBJ2-5; TRBD1 might be the D (5 bases). The CDR3 runs 13 residues. Trimming removed 2 bases from V and 14 bases from J, with 21 bases in between. CDR1 and CDR2 from the germline V gene are SQVTM and ANQGSEA. Here the CDR3 DNA reads TGCAGCGTTGAAACAGACAGTTTACCTGGGCCTTACTTC. This gives the protein CSVETDSLPGPYF.